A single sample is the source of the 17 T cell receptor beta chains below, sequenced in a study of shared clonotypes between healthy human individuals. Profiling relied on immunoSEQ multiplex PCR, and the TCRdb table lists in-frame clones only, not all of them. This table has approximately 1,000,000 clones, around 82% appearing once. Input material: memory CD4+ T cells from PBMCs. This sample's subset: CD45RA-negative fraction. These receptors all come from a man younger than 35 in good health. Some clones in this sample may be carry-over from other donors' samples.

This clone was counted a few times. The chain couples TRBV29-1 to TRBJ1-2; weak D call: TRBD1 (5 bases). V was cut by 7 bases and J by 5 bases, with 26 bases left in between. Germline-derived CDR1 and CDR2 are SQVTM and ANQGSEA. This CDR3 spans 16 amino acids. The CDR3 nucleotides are TGCAGCGGGGGCCCGGGGCCAGGCCCTAGGGGTTATGGCTACACCTTC. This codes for CSGGPGPGPRGYGYTF.

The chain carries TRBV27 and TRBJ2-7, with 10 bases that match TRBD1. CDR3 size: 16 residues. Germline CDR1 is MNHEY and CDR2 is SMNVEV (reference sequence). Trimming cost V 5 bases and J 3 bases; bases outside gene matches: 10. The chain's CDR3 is CASSLTPDRGGYEQYF. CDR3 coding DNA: TGTGCCAGCAGTCTCACCCCGGACAGGGGGGGCTACGAGCAGTACTTC.

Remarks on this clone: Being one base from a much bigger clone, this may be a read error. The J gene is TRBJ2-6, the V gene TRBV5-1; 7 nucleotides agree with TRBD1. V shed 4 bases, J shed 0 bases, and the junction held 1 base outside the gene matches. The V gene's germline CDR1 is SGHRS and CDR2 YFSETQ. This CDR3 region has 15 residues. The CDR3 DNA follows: TGCGCCAGCAGCCACAGGGGCTCTGGGGCCAACGTCCTGACTTTC. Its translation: CASSHRGSGANVLTF.

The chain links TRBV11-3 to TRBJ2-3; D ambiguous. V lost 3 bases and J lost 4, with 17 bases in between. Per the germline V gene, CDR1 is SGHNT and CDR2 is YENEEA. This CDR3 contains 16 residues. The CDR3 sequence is CASSFGYGLSADTQYF. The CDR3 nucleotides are TGTGCCAGCAGCTTTGGGTATGGTTTATCGGCAGATACGCAGTATTTT.

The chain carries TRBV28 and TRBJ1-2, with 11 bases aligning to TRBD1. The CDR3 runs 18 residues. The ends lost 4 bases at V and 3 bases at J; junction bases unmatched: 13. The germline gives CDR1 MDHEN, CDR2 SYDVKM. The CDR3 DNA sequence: TGTGCCAGCAGTTCTCGGGACAGGGGGACCCCCTACTACTATGGCTACACCTTC. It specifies CASSSRDRGTPYYYGYTF.

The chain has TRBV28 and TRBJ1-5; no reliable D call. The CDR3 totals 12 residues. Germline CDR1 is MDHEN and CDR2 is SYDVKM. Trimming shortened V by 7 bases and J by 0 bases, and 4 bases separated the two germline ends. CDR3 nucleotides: TGTGCCAGCAAAACTAGCAATCAGCCCCAGCATTTT. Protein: CASKTSNQPQHF.

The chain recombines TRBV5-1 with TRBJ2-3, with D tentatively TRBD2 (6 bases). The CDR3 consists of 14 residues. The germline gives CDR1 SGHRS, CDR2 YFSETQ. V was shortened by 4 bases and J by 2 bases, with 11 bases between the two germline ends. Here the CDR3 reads CASSPGDLTDTQYF. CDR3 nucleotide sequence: TGCGCCAGCAGCCCGGGGGACCTCACAGATACGCAGTATTTT.

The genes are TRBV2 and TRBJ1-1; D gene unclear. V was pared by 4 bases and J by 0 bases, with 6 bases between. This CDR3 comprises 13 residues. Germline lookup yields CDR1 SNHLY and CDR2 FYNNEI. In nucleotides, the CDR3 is TGTGCCAGCAGTGTGGCCGTGAACACTGAAGCTTTCTTT. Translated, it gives CASSVAVNTEAFF.

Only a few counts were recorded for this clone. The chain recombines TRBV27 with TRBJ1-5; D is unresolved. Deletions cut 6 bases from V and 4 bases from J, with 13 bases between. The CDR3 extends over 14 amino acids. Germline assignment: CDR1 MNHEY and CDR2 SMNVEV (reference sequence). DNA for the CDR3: TGTGCCAGCAGCCGTGACGGCCTAAATCAGCCCCAGCATTTT. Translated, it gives CASSRDGLNQPQHF.

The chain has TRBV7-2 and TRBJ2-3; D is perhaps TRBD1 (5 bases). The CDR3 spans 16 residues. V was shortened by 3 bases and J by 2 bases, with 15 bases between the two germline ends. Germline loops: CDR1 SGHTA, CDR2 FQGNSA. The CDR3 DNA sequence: TGTGCCAGCAGCTTGTCATTCAGGGAACCCACAGATACGCAGTATTTT. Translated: CASSLSFREPTDTQYF. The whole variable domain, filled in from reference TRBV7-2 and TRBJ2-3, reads GAGVSQSPSNKVTEKGKDVELRCDPISGHTALYWYRQSLGQGLEFLIYFQGNSAPDKSGLPSDRFSAERTGGSVSTLTIQRTQQEDSAVYLCASSLSFREPTDTQYFGPGTRLTVL.

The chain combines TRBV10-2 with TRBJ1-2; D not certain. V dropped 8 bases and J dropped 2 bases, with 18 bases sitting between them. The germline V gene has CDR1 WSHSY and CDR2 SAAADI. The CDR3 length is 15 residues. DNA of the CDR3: TGCGCCAGCTCCCTCGGAGGGCCAATCAACTATGGCTACACCTTC. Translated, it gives CASSLGGPINYGYTF.

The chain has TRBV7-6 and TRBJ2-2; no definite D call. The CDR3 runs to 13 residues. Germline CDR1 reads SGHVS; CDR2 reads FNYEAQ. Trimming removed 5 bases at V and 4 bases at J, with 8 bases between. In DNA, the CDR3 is TGTGCCAGCAGCCTACGGTTCACCGGGGAGCTGTTTTTT. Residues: CASSLRFTGELFF.

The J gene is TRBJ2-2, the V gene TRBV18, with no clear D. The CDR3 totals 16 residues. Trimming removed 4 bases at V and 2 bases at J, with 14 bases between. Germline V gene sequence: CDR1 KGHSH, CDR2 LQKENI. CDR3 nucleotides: TGTGCCAGCTCACGAGTTTGGTCAGACAACACCGGGGAGCTGTTTTTT. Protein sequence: CASSRVWSDNTGELFF. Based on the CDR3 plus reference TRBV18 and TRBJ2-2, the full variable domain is NAGVMQNPRHLVRRRGQEARLRCSPMKGHSHVYWYRQLPEEGLKFMVYLQKENIIDESGMPKERFSAEFPKEGPSILRIQQVVRGDSAAYFCASSRVWSDNTGELFFGEGSRLTVL.

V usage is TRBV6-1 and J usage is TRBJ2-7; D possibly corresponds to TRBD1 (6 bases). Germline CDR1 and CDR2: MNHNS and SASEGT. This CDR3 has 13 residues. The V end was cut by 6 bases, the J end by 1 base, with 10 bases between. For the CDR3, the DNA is TGTGCCAGCAGAGCCGGGACATCCTACGAGCAGTACTTC. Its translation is CASRAGTSYEQYF.

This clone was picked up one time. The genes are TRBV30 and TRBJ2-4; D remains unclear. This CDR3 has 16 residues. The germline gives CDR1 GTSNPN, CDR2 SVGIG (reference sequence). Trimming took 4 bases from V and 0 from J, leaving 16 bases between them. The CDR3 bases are TGTGCCTGGACCCAGGCCGGTATACTAGCCAAAAACATTCAGTACTTC. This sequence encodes CAWTQAGILAKNIQYF.

CDR3: CASRGLRLDTQYF. CDR3 nucleotides: TGTGCCAGCAGGGGGCTCAGGCTGGATACGCAGTATTTT. This chain uses TRBV14 with TRBJ2-3, with TRBD1 as a possible D gene (5 bases). CDR3 length: 13 amino acids. V lost 6 bases and J lost 6, with 13 bases in between. Per germline, CDR1 SGHDN and CDR2 FVKESK.

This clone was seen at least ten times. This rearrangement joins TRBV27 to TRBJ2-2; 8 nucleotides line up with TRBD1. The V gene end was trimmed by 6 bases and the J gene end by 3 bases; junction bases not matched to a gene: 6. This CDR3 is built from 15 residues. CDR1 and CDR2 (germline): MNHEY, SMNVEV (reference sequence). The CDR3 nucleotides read TGTGCCAGCAGGACAGGGGAGACGTACACCGGGGAGCTGTTTTTT. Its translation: CASRTGETYTGELFF.